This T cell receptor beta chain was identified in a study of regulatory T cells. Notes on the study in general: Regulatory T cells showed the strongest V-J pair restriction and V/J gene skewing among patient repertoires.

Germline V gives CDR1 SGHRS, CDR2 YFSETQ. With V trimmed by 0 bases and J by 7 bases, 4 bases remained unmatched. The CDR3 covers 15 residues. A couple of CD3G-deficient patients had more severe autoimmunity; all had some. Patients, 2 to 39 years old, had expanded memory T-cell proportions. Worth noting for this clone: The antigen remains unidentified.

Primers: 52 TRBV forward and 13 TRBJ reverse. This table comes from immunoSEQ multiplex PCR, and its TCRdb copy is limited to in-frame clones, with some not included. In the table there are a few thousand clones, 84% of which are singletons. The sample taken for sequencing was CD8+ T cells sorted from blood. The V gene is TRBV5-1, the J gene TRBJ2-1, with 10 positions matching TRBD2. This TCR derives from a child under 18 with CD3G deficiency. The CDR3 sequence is CASSLGSGRRNEQFF. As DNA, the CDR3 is TGCGCCAGCAGCTTGGGTAGCGGGAGGAGAAATGAGCAGTTCTTC. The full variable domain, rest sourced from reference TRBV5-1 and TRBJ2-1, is KAGVTQTPRYLIKTRGQQVTLSCSPISGHRSVSWYQQTPGQGLQFLFEYFSETQRNKGNFPGRFSGRQFSNSRSEMNVSTLELGDSALYLCASSLGSGRRNEQFFGPGTRLTVL.